Listed here is a single T cell receptor (beta chain). What it binds is not known. An end of the junction differs from the germline gene, which may be a read error. Then a second PCR, running roughly 6 to 11 cycles, was carried out with a sample-barcoded 5' primer and a J-beta primer mix. TCRdb ran MiXCR on the 5' RACE reads and lists one entry per CDR3 protein. Here the sample spans 1.5 million to 2 million distinct CDR3 sequences, around 40% being singletons. This specimen comes from a study of blood T cells in healthy people across ages. The study, taken as a whole, reports: Researchers said unsorted PBMCs prevented a conclusive naive versus antigen-experienced comparison. Possibly, changes in expanded clonotypes were confounded because donor CMV status was unknown.

This CDR3 region has 15 residues. Germline CDR1 reads LNHNV; CDR2 reads YYDKDF (reference sequence). The receptor comes from a human donor in good health. The material sequenced was blood. J is TRBJ2-4 and V is TRBV15; D remains unclear. The CDR3 loop is CATSRDWQAGNIQYF. The CDR3 coding sequence is TGTGCCACCAGTAGAGATTGGCAGGCTGGGAACATTCAGTACTTC.